The entry that follows covers one TCR beta chain sequence. Its antigen is not identified. This sample was included in a study of shared clonotypes between healthy human individuals. Study details: A couple of women and a few men aged 18 to 49 served as donors.

Germline V gene sequence: CDR1 SGHRS, CDR2 YFSETQ. V lost 4 bases to trimming and J lost 4 bases; unmatched junction nucleotides: 20. This CDR3 spans 20 amino acids. Study findings and constraints: Sorted-subset sequencing was shown by rarefaction to be incomplete despite large depth. Only blood underwent sampling, and tissue repertoires likely differ.

TCRdb's table, derived via immunoSEQ multiplex PCR, lists solely in-frame clones and lacks some. Of 780,000 or so clones listed, roughly 72% are singletons. Input material: memory CD4+ T cells sorted from blood. Subset: CD45RA-negative fraction. This sequence was found in a woman in her thirties in good health. The V call is TRBV5-1, the J call TRBJ2-7; 13 bases are shared with TRBD2. CDR3 amino acids: CASSATGLAGAQMRRYEQYF. The CDR3 nucleotides read TGCGCCAGCAGCGCCACCGGACTAGCGGGAGCTCAAATGCGAAGGTACGAGCAGTACTTC.